These T cell receptor beta chains were read from a single sample in a study of cytomegalovirus exposure and HLA in healthy donors. TCRdb's table, derived via immunoSEQ multiplex PCR, lists solely in-frame clones and lacks some. In all, the sample yields about 64,000 clones. The material sequenced was PBMCs. These receptors came from a woman under 30 in good health and CMV-seronegative. Each CDR3 is given with its conserved first and last residue.

>TRBV9
CASSVGSVNEQFF
>TRBV5-6
CASSPTVINEQYF
>TRBV6-1
CASIRESNQPQHF
>TRBV27
CASSPGTGGEAYEQYF
>TRBV6-5
CASSPPDSWDTEAFF
>TRBV28
CASSLRQGGLYEQYF
>TRBV6-5
CASSQQGTEQYF
>TRBV5-1
CASSQGNSYGYTF
>TRBV6-1
CASSTGMASNQPQHF
>TRBV30
CAWAHRGNQPQHF
>TRBV6-5
CASSYGTANYGYTF
>TRBV4-1
CASSQVQGATYEQYF
>TRBV7-6
CASSVESGERDGYTF
>TRBV12-5
CASGPTTRVSTDTQYF
>TRBV27
CASAPTGGNTEAFF
>TRBV7-9
CASSLEGDGYTF
>TRBV19
CASSLSEDSSTNEKLFF
>TRBV19
CASSIVWEETYEQYF
>TRBV6-1
CASSESGSYEQYF
>TRBV25-1
CASSAAPGREAYEQYF
>TRBV6-1
CASMRENNQPQHF
>TRBV9
CASSPSGGAHEQFF
>TRBV6-5
CASGIAGGYAFF
>TRBV30
CAWGKGQSWDTQYF
>TRBV19
CASSERRHNSPLHF
>TRBV7-6
CASSSIAGGPAGELFF
>TRBV11-2
CASSWGAGGNEQFF
>TRBV6-1
CASSEEGGYDEAFF
>TRBV9
CASSNTYEQYF
>TRBV6-5
CASSYSQGTEAFF
>TRBV7-9
CASSGGDRGYEKLFF
>TRBV19
CASSTYRGMQTQYF
>TRBV5-1
CASSQNGLAGGNEQFF
>TRBV5-1
CASRRTSGGAVPYEQYF
>TRBV9
CASSLRLSGSSYNEQFF
>TRBV6-5
CASSLWTGGFYEQYF
>TRBV7-8
CASSPSYEQYF
>TRBV5-1
CASSYGSGPTDYGYTF
>TRBV6-5
CASSYSSTSSYNEQFF
>TRBV7-9
CASSFRGGTEAFF
>TRBV2
CASSEGGYEQYF
>TRBV6-1
CASSAQPRQTGYTF
>TRBV7-3
CASSPTTGSTDTQYF
>TRBV30
CAWTPGLTYEQYF
>TRBV6-6
CASDGGRNEQFF